Listed below are T cell receptor beta chains from one sample, sequenced in a study of OX40 agonist ivuxolimab in advanced cancers. TCRdb's copy holds only in-frame clones and misses some; the assay was immunoSEQ multiplex PCR. The table lists about 76,000 clones, almost 85% of them singletons. Sequenced material: CD4+ or CD8+ T cells sorted from blood, taken in a trial of the OX40 agonist ivuxolimab. The receptors here all came from an adult with an advanced solid tumor such as melanoma, head and neck, liver or kidney cancer. CDR3s include the opening cysteine and the closing phenylalanine or tryptophan. D genes are given only for firm matches. A row's size may be missing; if present it is once, few, many or a size class.

j_call d_call v_call clone_size cdr3_aa cdr3_nt
TRBJ2-7 TRBD2 TRBV5-1 - CASSLVIAGAAGYEQYF TGCGCCAGCAGCTTGGTGATAGCGGGGGCCGCCGGCTACGAGCAGTACTTC
TRBJ1-1 - TRBV7-2 - CASSPFWTGTEAFF TGTGCCAGCAGTCCATTCTGGACGGGGACTGAAGCTTTCTTT
TRBJ1-4 - TRBV7-9 few CASSRAGLGEKLFF TGTGCCAGCAGCCGGGCGGGCCTGGGGGAAAAACTGTTTTTT
TRBJ2-4 - TRBV14 once CASSQVGGGVAKNIQYF TGTGCCAGCAGCCAAGTCGGAGGGGGGGTAGCCAAAAACATTCAGTACTTC
TRBJ1-2 - TRBV2 - CASRQSTKDGYTF TGTGCCAGCAGGCAATCCACGAAAGATGGCTACACCTTC
TRBJ2-2 TRBD1 TRBV2 once CASSEPGTGPGELFF TGTGCCAGCAGTGAACCCGGGACAGGTCCCGGGGAGCTGTTTTTT
TRBJ1-6 - TRBV11-2 - CASSRERVNNSPLHF TGTGCCAGCAGCAGGGAAAGGGTCAATAATTCACCCCTCCACTTT
TRBJ2-3 - TRBV7-2 - CASSLVGAGTTDTQYF TGTGCCAGCAGCTTAGTAGGTGCAGGGACCACAGATACGCAGTATTTT
TRBJ1-2 TRBD1 TRBV7-8 - CASSPGQDRYGYTF TGTGCCAGCAGCCCCGGACAGGACCGCTATGGCTACACCTTC
TRBJ2-7 - TRBV2 - CASTASAIVGTVSYEQYF TGTGCCAGCACCGCGTCGGCGATTGTAGGGACGGTTAGTTACGAGCAGTACTTC
TRBJ1-5 - TRBV19 - CASTLGDTGQPQHF TGTGCCAGTACCCTCGGGGACACCGGTCAGCCCCAGCATTTT
TRBJ2-3 - TRBV11-2 - CASSLLGGGTDTQYF TGTGCCAGCAGCTTATTGGGGGGAGGAACAGATACGCAGTATTTT
TRBJ2-3 - TRBV2 - CASSEGYTQYF TGTGCCAGCAGTGAAGGGTATACGCAGTATTTT
TRBJ1-3 - TRBV9 - CASSAQVGSAGNTIYF TGTGCCAGCAGCGCCCAGGTTGGAAGCGCTGGAAACACCATATATTTT
TRBJ2-7 TRBD2 TRBV5-6 - CASSRRGLAGGRSSYEQYF TGTGCCAGCAGCCGAAGGGGACTAGCGGGGGGCCGTAGCTCCTACGAGCAGTACTTC
TRBJ1-2 - TRBV5-4 - CASSLGGGGRSVYGYTF TGTGCCAGCAGCTTGGGGGGTGGGGGACGGAGCGTCTATGGCTACACCTTC
TRBJ2-1 - TRBV7-2 - CASSLLSSYNEQFF TGTGCCAGCAGCTTACTCAGCTCCTACAATGAGCAGTTCTTC
TRBJ2-5 - TRBV7-2 - CASSFQGSQETQYF TGTGCCAGCAGCTTCCAGGGGAGTCAAGAGACCCAGTACTTC
TRBJ1-5 - TRBV4-1 - CASSWGGGRGNQPQHF TGCGCCAGCAGCTGGGGTGGGGGTCGGGGCAATCAGCCCCAGCATTTT
TRBJ2-4 TRBD1 TRBV25-1 - CASSEFGQGSKNIQYF TGTGCCAGCAGTGAATTCGGACAGGGTTCCAAAAACATTCAGTACTTC
TRBJ1-4 - TRBV7-3 - CASSLTGGRGEKLFF TGTGCCAGCAGCTTAACAGGGGGACGAGGGGAAAAACTGTTTTTT
TRBJ1-6 TRBD1 TRBV5-1 - CASSRTGEPERNSPLHF TGCGCCAGCAGTCGGACAGGTGAACCTGAGAGGAATTCACCCCTCCACTTT
TRBJ1-1 - TRBV6-6 - CASSLMGPNTEAFF TGTGCCAGCAGCCTCATGGGGCCGAACACTGAAGCTTTCTTT
TRBJ1-2 - TRBV5-1 - CASSLNPELSYGYTF TGCGCCAGCAGCTTGAACCCCGAGCTAAGTTATGGCTACACCTTC
TRBJ1-2 - TRBV30 - CAWLWRGPYGYTF TGTGCCTGGCTCTGGCGGGGGCCTTATGGCTACACCTTC
TRBJ2-3 - TRBV4-1 - CASSHGRGDTQYF TGCGCCAGCAGCCACGGGAGAGGGGATACGCAGTATTTT
TRBJ1-1 - TRBV30 - CAWSDWTDTEAFF TGTGCCTGGAGTGATTGGACGGACACTGAAGCTTTCTTT
TRBJ2-1 - TRBV19 once CASSIDRSGSYNEQFF TGTGCCAGTAGTATTGACAGGTCGGGCTCCTACAATGAGCAGTTCTTC
TRBJ1-4 - TRBV12-5 - CASGKTPNEKLFF TGTGCTAGTGGTAAAACCCCAAATGAAAAACTGTTTTTT
TRBJ2-5 - TRBV30 few CAWRGYQETQYF TGTGCCTGGAGAGGATACCAAGAGACCCAGTACTTC
TRBJ2-3 TRBD2 TRBV10-2 once CASLILAGGQMSPDTQYF TGCGCCAGCCTGATACTAGCGGGGGGGCAAATGAGTCCAGATACGCAGTATTTT
TRBJ2-7 - TRBV7-8 - CASSPRAGYEQYF TGTGCCAGCAGCCCTCGCGCGGGTTACGAGCAGTACTTC
TRBJ2-7 TRBD1 TRBV6-5 - CASSQGQGASEQYF TGTGCCAGCAGCCAGGGACAGGGGGCGAGCGAGCAGTACTTC
TRBJ2-1 TRBD2 TRBV6-5 - CASSYGWAAGGNEQFF TGTGCCAGCAGTTACGGTTGGGCGGCGGGGGGGAATGAGCAGTTCTTC
TRBJ2-5 - TRBV19 - CASSRAPGYQETQYF TGTGCCAGTAGCCGCGCCCCTGGGTACCAAGAGACCCAGTACTTC
TRBJ1-2 - TRBV7-2 - CASSLGTVTSNYGYTF TGTGCCAGCAGCTTAGGGACAGTAACCTCTAACTATGGCTACACCTTC
TRBJ1-1 - TRBV6-5 few CASSYRGHSNTEAFF TGTGCCAGCAGTTACCGCGGACACTCGAACACTGAAGCTTTCTTT
TRBJ2-5 - TRBV4-3 - CASSQDKGETQYF TGCGCCAGCAGCCAAGATAAGGGGGAGACCCAGTACTTC
TRBJ1-1 - TRBV29-1 - CSVTPLANTEAFF TGCAGCGTGACGCCGTTGGCGAACACTGAAGCTTTCTTT
TRBJ2-1 - TRBV4-1 once CASSQGSGALNNEQFF TGCGCCAGCAGCCAAGGTAGCGGAGCACTAAACAATGAGCAGTTCTTC
TRBJ1-2 - TRBV4-1 few CASSQDPATDYGYTF TGCGCCAGCAGCCAAGACCCCGCGACAGACTATGGCTACACCTTC
TRBJ2-7 TRBD1 TRBV7-6 - CASSSISPGQIAYEQYF TGTGCCAGCAGCTCTATCTCACCGGGACAGATAGCCTACGAGCAGTACTTC
TRBJ2-7 TRBD2 TRBV4-2 few CASSQDALAGGTASYEQYF TGTGCCAGCAGCCAAGATGCACTAGCGGGGGGTACCGCTTCCTACGAGCAGTACTTC
TRBJ2-3 - TRBV7-2 - CASSPGTSSQYF TGTGCCAGCAGCCCGGGGACTTCGTCGCAGTATTTT
TRBJ1-5 - TRBV19 once CASNPTMSQPQHF TGTGCCAGTAACCCCACCATGAGTCAGCCCCAGCATTTT
TRBJ2-2 - TRBV11-2 - CASSLVSGALRTGELFF TGTGCCAGCAGCTTAGTTTCGGGCGCTTTACGGACCGGGGAGCTGTTTTTT
TRBJ2-1 TRBD2 TRBV7-9 - CASRGSSGGASDEQFF TGTGCCAGCAGGGGCTCTAGCGGGGGGGCCAGCGATGAGCAGTTCTTC
TRBJ2-3 - TRBV7-2 - CASRGELSTDTQYF TGTGCCAGCAGGGGGGAGCTAAGCACAGATACGCAGTATTTT
TRBJ2-2 TRBD2 TRBV9 - CASSAAGGTPGELFF TGTGCCAGCAGCGCAGCGGGGGGGACACCCGGGGAGCTGTTTTTT